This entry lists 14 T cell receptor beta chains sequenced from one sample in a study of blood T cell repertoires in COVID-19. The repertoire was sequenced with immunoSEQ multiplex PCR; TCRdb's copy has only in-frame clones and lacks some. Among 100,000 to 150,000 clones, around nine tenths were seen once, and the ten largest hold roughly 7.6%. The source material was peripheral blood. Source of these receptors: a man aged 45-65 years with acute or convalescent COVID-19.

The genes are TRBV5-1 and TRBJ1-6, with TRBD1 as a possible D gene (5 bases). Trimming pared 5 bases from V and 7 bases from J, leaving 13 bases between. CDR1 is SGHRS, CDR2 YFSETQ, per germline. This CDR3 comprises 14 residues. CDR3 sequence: CASSWGPGNSPLHF. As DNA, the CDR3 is TGCGCCAGCAGTTGGGGCCCAGGGAATTCACCCCTCCACTTT.

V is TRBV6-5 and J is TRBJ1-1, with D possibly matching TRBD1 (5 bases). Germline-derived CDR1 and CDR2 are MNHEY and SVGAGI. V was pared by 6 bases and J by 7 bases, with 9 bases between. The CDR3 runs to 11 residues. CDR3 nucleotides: TGTGCCAGCAGGGTACAGGATGAAGCTTTCTTT. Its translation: CASRVQDEAFF.

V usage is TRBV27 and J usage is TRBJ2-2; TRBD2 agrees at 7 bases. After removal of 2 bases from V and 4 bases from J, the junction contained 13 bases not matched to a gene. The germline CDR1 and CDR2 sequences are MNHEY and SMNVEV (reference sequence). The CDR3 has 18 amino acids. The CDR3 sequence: CASSLLDRGRVGTGELFF. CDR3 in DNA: TGTGCCAGCAGTTTACTCGATCGGGGGAGGGTAGGCACCGGGGAGCTGTTTTTT.

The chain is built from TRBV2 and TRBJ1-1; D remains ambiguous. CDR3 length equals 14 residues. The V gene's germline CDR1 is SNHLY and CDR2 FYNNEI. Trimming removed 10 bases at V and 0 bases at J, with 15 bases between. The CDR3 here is CANERDKLNTEAFF. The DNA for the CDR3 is TGTGCCAACGAGAGAGACAAGCTGAACACTGAAGCTTTCTTT. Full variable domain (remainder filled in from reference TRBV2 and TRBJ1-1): EPEVTQTPSHQVTQMGQEVILRCVPISNHLYFYWYRQILGQKVEFLVSFYNNEISEKSEIFDDQFSVERPDGSNFTLKIRSTKLEDSAMYFCANERDKLNTEAFFGQGTRLTVV.

The CDR3 reads CSVGPFANQPQHF. As DNA, the CDR3 is TGCAGCGTTGGCCCCTTCGCGAATCAGCCCCAGCATTTT. The chain couples TRBV29-1 to TRBJ1-5; D gene uncertain. Trimming cost V 4 bases and J 4 bases, with 11 bases left between them. Germline values: CDR1 SQVTM, CDR2 ANQGSEA. This CDR3 is 13 amino acids long.

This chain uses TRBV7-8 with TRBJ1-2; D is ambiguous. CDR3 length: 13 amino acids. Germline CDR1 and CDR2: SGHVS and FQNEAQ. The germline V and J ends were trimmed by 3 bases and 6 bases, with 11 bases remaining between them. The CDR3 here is CASSFSAGDGYTF. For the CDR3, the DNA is TGTGCCAGCAGCTTTAGCGCCGGGGATGGCTACACCTTC. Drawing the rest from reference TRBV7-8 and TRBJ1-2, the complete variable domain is GAGVSQSPRYKVAKRGQDVALRCDPISGHVSLFWYQQALGQGPEFLTYFQNEAQLDKSGLPSDRFFAERPEGSVSTLKIQRTQQEDSAVYLCASSFSAGDGYTFGSGTRLTVV.

The chain's CDR3 is CASSKGQGPSTEAFF. DNA for the CDR3: TGTGCCAGTAGTAAGGGACAGGGACCAAGCACTGAAGCTTTCTTT. V usage is TRBV19 and J usage is TRBJ1-1; 9 bases line up with TRBD1. Germline V gives CDR1 LNHDA, CDR2 SQIVND (reference sequence). The CDR3 contains 15 residues. Losses at the gene ends were 4 bases for V and 4 bases for J; bases not matched to a gene: 7.

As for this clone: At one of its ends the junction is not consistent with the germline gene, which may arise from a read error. As DNA, the CDR3 is TGTGCCAGCAGCCATGCCGGACTAGATTTGGATTTT. Translating it yields CASSHAGLDLDF. This chain connects TRBV3-1 (or the pseudogene TRBV3-2) to TRBJ2-3; 7 bases are shared with TRBD2. From germline, CDR1 is LGHDT and CDR2 YNNKEL (reference sequence). This CDR3 contains 12 residues.

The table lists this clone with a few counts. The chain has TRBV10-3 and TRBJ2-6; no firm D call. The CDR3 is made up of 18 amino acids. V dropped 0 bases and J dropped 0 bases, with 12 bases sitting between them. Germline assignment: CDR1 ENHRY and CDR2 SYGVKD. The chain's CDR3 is CAISESWSSSSGANVLTF. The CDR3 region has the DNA TGTGCCATCAGTGAGTCATGGAGTTCAAGCTCTGGGGCCAACGTCCTGACTTTC.

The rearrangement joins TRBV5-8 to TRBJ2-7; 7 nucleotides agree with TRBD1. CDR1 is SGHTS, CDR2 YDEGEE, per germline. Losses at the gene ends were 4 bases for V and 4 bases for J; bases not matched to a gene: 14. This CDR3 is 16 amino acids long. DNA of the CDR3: TGTGCCAGCAGCGTTACAGGGGCCGCCGGGGATTACGAGCAGTACTTC. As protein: CASSVTGAAGDYEQYF.

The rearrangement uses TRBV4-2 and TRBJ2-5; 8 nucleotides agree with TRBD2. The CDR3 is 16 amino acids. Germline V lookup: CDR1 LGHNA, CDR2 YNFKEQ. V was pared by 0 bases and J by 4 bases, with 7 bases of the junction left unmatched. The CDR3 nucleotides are TGTGCCAGCAGCCAAGATCCCGGGAGGGCCACAGAGACCCAGTACTTC. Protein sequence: CASSQDPGRATETQYF.

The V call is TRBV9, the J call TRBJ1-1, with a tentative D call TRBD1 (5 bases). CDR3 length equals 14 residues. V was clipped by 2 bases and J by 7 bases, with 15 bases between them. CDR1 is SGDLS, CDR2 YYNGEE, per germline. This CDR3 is CASSVGGAYVEAFF. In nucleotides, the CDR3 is TGTGCCAGCAGCGTTGGCGGGGCTTACGTTGAAGCTTTCTTT.

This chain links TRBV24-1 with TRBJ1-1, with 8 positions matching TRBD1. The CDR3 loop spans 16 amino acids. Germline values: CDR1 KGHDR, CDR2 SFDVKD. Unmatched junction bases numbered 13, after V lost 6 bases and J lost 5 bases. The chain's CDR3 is CATSSGGEDLRTEAFF. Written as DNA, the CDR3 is TGTGCCACCAGTTCAGGGGGCGAGGATTTGAGGACTGAAGCTTTCTTT.

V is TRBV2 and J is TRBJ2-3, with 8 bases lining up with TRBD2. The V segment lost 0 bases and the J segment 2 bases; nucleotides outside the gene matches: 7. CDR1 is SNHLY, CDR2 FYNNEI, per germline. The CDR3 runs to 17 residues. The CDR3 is CASSEALRGGDTDTQYF. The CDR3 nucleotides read TGTGCCAGCAGTGAAGCGCTTCGGGGGGGGGACACAGATACGCAGTATTTT.